The sequence of this T cell receptor beta chain was determined in a study of blood T cell repertoires in COVID-19 (dated by TCRdb to the early 2020s). For the wider study: The collaborator samples originated in the United States, Italy and Spain and spanned the acute and convalescent phases of COVID-19. HLA class I and class II types, where available, came from metadata supplied by the sample provider rather than from assay-based typing. The material from the prospective study consisted of cDNA or gDNA derived from T cells, B-cell-depleted T cells, or PBMCs. The repertoires were made available in a free public database intended to serve as a resource for research on the immune response to SARS-CoV-2. The dataset comprised deeply sampled blood TCRbeta repertoires from subjects exposed to, actively infected with, or recovered from COVID-19. Sample metadata almost always included a de-identified subject ID, COVID-19 status, age in years and sex. The samples were drawn from the first 160 participants of the ongoing ImmuneRACE study and from some 1,300 subjects provided by 6 global collaborators.

Each collaborating institution followed its own protocols to collect whole blood in K2EDTA tubes. For TCRbeta analysis, collaborators shipped samples in one of three forms: frozen whole blood, isolated PBMCs, or DNA extracted from either of those sample types. The immunoSEQ Assay, a bias-controlled multiplex PCR, was used to amplify TCRbeta CDR3 regions from genomic DNA. Under the source paper's analysis protocol: Nucleated cell counts per sample were estimated from amplification of reference gene primers within the assay. Sequence reads were collapsed and filtered to measure the absolute abundance of every unique TCRbeta CDR3 rearrangement. Productive Simpson clonality was computed per sample as the square root of Simpson's diversity index over productive rearrangements. This is the immuneACCESS table as TCRdb keeps it, with only in-frame sequences that have V and J called. A part of the clones is gone; compared with another copy, unresolved V genes explain less than half, and the rest is unexplained. V and J calls plus clone size are reproduced from that table; the DNA served to infer D and trimming. Within this sample are 85,000 to 100,000 clones, with roughly 84% of them counted one time only. The leading ten clones occupy 10% to 15% of the sample.

As concerns this clone: This clone's antigen is unknown. Per-base quality was not reported, and no clone a single base away is much larger than it.

Sequences LNHDA (CDR1) and SQIVND (CDR2) are obtained from the germline V gene (reference sequence). V trim: 8 bases; J trim: 13 bases; unmatched bases: 5. The CDR3 spans 11 residues, from the cysteine through the phenylalanine. Only the CDR3 DNA is retained, 33 bases long and in frame from the first base. Study-level results and caveats: Clinical and demographic metadata were provided uncurated, with the amount varying by source and participant.

The sequenced sample was peripheral blood. The rearrangement joined TRBV19 to TRBJ1-4; 9 central nucleotides agree with TRBD1. The TCR comes from a woman aged 60-75 years in a cohort sampled during active or convalescent COVID-19. The DNA sequence reads TGTGCCAGTGGGACAGGGTTTACACTGTTTTTT. The resulting protein is CASGTGFTLFF.